This paragraph covers one T cell receptor (beta chain) sequence. Its antigen remains unknown. The sample comes from a study of Ad26.COV2.S vaccination and SARS-CoV-2 variants. At the level of the study: Within the COV1001 Ad26.COV2.S trial arm, the donor was enrolled. Findings and caveats of the study: Vaccine and placebo groups showed comparable non-spike TCR breadth.

Sequencing was performed with immunoSEQ multiplex PCR; in TCRdb, only in-frame clones are kept and a portion is missing. The sample records about 440,000 clones, roughly 87% being singletons. As to treatment: roughly 18 received Ad26.COV2.S at low or high dose, single or two shots; about 5 received placebo; per-sample allocation not given. Specimens were obtained on day 63 following the first vaccine or placebo injection. An adult donor aged 18-55 years was enrolled in Boston. The sample consisted of peripheral blood, taken in a trial of Ad26.COV2.S vaccine versus placebo. The TCR was taken from a person aged 18-65 years who received the Ad26.COV2.S COVID-19 vaccine or a placebo.

In DNA form, the CDR3 reads TGTGCCAGCAGTGAAGGGGTTAACAGGGAGACCCAGTACTTC. Residues: CASSEGVNRETQYF. This rearrangement joins TRBV6-1 to TRBJ2-5, with D perhaps TRBD1 (5 bases). The CDR3 contains 14 residues. Trimming removed 1 base at V and 5 bases at J, with 11 bases between. Germline V lookup: CDR1 MNHNS, CDR2 SASEGT.